Below, one T cell receptor beta chain is given with its context. This clone's antigen is unknown. No base-level quality is on record; no much larger clone is a single base apart. This sample is drawn from a study of blood T cell repertoires in COVID-19 (dated by TCRdb to between 2020 and 2021). With respect to the entire study: The collaborator samples originated in the United States, Italy and Spain and spanned the acute and convalescent phases of COVID-19. A de-identified subject ID, COVID-19 status, age in years and sex were almost always included in the sample metadata. The samples were drawn from two sources: the first 160 participants of the ongoing ImmuneRACE study, and fewer than 1,500 subjects contributed by 6 global collaborators. Subjects who had been exposed to COVID-19, were actively infected with it, or had recovered from it provided the deeply sampled blood TCRbeta repertoires that made up the dataset. HLA class I and class II types, where available, came from metadata supplied by the sample provider rather than from assay-based typing. A freely available public database, intended as a resource for researchers studying the immune response to SARS-CoV-2, is where the repertoires were released. The prospective study material was composed of cDNA or gDNA derived from T cells, B-cell-depleted T cells, or PBMCs.

Spanning cysteine to phenylalanine, the CDR3 consists of 14 amino acids. Left in the record is the CDR3 DNA by itself, 42 bases read in frame from the first base. CDR1 and CDR2 are read off the germline V gene (reference sequence) as LNHDA and SQIVND. Trimming takes 6 bases from V and 6 bases from J, and the germline ends sit 12 bases apart. Study-wide findings and limitations: The quantity of clinical and demographic metadata differed by source and by participant and was supplied without curation.

The immunoSEQ Assay, a bias-controlled multiplex PCR, was used to amplify TCRbeta CDR3 regions from genomic DNA. As for the original processing: Nucleated cell counts per sample were estimated from amplification of reference gene primers within the assay. To quantify the absolute abundance of each unique TCRbeta CDR3 rearrangement, sequence reads were collapsed and filtered. For each sample, productive Simpson clonality was calculated as the square root of Simpson's diversity index across productive rearrangements. Imported from immuneACCESS, the table was reduced by TCRdb to in-frame sequences with V and J called. These copies leave out some clones; in studies compared against another copy, an unresolved V gene accounts for under half, and the cause of the remainder is not known. V, J and clone size are those of that table, while D and trimming were read from the DNA. Present in this sample are 250,000 to 300,000 clones, 82% of which were seen just once. The ten largest make up roughly 3% of the sample.

Each collaborating institution followed its own protocols to collect whole blood in K2EDTA tubes. For TCRbeta analysis, collaborator samples were shipped as frozen whole blood, as isolated PBMCs, or as DNA extracted from either sample type. The receptor was derived from a woman younger than 30 with acute or convalescent COVID-19. The V gene is TRBV19 and the J gene is TRBJ1-6; too little of a D gene remains to name it. The sequenced material came from peripheral blood. This receptor has the CDR3 CASRFPGSNSPLHF. The DNA is as follows: TGTGCCAGTAGGTTCCCGGGGTCTAATTCACCCCTCCACTTT.